This entry describes one T cell receptor beta chain. Its antigen is not known. Coverage ceases 3 residues before the CDR3 finishes, and the germline J gene fills in the end. Libraries were prepared by immunoSEQ multiplex PCR; TCRdb keeps only in-frame clonotypes and omits some of them. This table holds fewer than 15,000 clones with no singletons; the top ten claim roughly 6.9%. The data were taken from a study of T cell clonality in common variable immunodeficiency. Regarding the study as a whole: In common variable immunodeficiency, TCR beta chains reportedly carried fewer deletions and N-nucleotide insertions.

This CDR3 spans 13 amino acids. Germline lookup yields CDR1 LNHDA and CDR2 SQIVND (reference sequence). The V segment lost 7 bases and the J segment 3 bases; nucleotides outside the gene matches: 3. Sequences were obtained from peripheral blood mononuclear cells. This clonotype originated in a human donor with common variable immunodeficiency. The chain employs TRBV19 and TRBJ2-7, with TRBD1 matching 10 bases. CDR3 loop: CASKGDRGYEQYF. The covered CDR3 bases are TGTGCCAGTAAAGGGGACAGGGGCTACGAG.